Shown below are 17 T cell receptor beta chains from a single sample sequenced in a study of T cells of healthy individuals. TCRdb recomputed calls from the 5' RACE reads with MiXCR, one row per CDR3 protein. This table holds about 53,000 distinct CDR3 sequences, around 15% found once. The source is a human donor in good health.

This clonotype was picked up a small number of times. The CDR3 is CSALFVQETQYF. The DNA of the CDR3 is TGCAGCGCCCTTTTCGTCCAAGAGACCCAGTACTTC. This chain uses TRBV29-1 with TRBJ2-5; D is unresolved. Germline loops: CDR1 SQVTM, CDR2 ANQGSEA. The CDR3 sequence is 12 residues long. Trimming left V 7 bases short and J 1 base short, with 10 bases between.

This clonotype has a count of ten or more. The chain combines TRBV6-1 with TRBJ2-2, with D possibly being TRBD2 (6 bases). The CDR3 is 14 amino acids. Germline loops: CDR1 MNHNS, CDR2 SASEGT. V was trimmed by 7 bases and J by 6 bases, leaving 15 bases between them. This chain's CDR3 is CASMFGTRAGELFF. The CDR3 DNA reads TGTGCCAGCATGTTTGGGACTCGCGCCGGGGAGCTGTTTTTT.

This clonotype was picked up many times. The V call is TRBV5-8, the J call TRBJ2-3; 8 bases are shared with TRBD2. CDR1 and CDR2 (germline): SGHTS, YDEGEE. J was trimmed by 0 bases and V by 0 bases; bases with no gene match: 9. This CDR3 comprises 18 residues. The CDR3 DNA is TGTGCCAGCAGCTTGGCCGGGGCGGGAGGCGAAAGCACAGATACGCAGTATTTT. This sequence encodes CASSLAGAGGESTDTQYF.

This clonotype was recorded many times. This rearrangement joins TRBV12-3 or TRBV12-4 to TRBJ1-2; 9 bases agree with TRBD1. This CDR3 is 16 amino acids long. J gave up 5 bases and V 4 bases, and 11 bases lay outside the gene matches. CDR3 DNA sequence: TGTGCCAGCAGTTCAAGCCCGGGACAGGGCGGGTATGGCTACACCTTC. Translated, it gives CASSSSPGQGGYGYTF.

At least ten counts were recorded for this clonotype. V usage is TRBV9 and J usage is TRBJ2-3; tentatively, D is TRBD2 (6 bases). Trimming shortened V by 3 bases and J by 2 bases, and 19 bases separated the two germline ends. This CDR3 region has 17 residues. Germline V lookup: CDR1 SGDLS, CDR2 YYNGEE. The CDR3 nucleotides read TGTGCCAGCAGCGCCGGATATAGCGGCCTATCCACAGATACGCAGTATTTT. This translates into CASSAGYSGLSTDTQYF.

The rearrangement links TRBV4-1 to TRBJ1-2; TRBD1 is a possible D gene (5 bases). The V gene's germline CDR1 is MGHRA and CDR2 YSYEKL. V was clipped by 4 bases and J by 8 bases, with 17 bases between them. The CDR3 has 14 amino acids. The CDR3 loop reads CASSPAGERGGYTF. The CDR3 region has the DNA TGCGCCAGCAGCCCTGCGGGGGAGCGCGGCGGCTACACCTTC.

This clonotype was seen a handful of times. The chain employs TRBV30 and TRBJ2-1; 10 nucleotides match TRBD2. CDR1 and CDR2 from the germline V gene are GTSNPN and SVGIG (reference sequence). The CDR3 spans 20 residues. V dropped 1 base and J dropped 4; count of bases not matched to a gene: 19. The CDR3 region is CAWSAFAGDFTSGVYNEQFF. The CDR3 bases are TGTGCCTGGAGTGCCTTCGCGGGGGACTTCACTAGCGGGGTGTACAATGAGCAGTTCTTC.

This clonotype was detected ten times or more. This chain links TRBV24-1 with TRBJ2-1; D tentatively fits TRBD1 or TRBD2 (5 bases each). Trimming pared 1 base from V and 6 bases from J, leaving 15 bases between. The CDR3 runs 16 residues. Looked up from germline, CDR1 is KGHDR and CDR2 is SFDVKD. The CDR3 here is CATSDFRGRAGNEQFF. The CDR3 DNA follows: TGTGCCACCAGTGATTTCCGGGGCAGGGCCGGCAATGAGCAGTTCTTC.

The CDR3 spells CASSEQGFDTEAFF. In nucleotides, the CDR3 is TGCGCCAGCAGCGAACAGGGGTTCGACACTGAAGCTTTCTTT. The chain joins TRBV5-1 to TRBJ1-1; 7 bases agree with TRBD1. Germline trimming cut 4 bases from V and 3 bases from J; bases unmatched to any gene: 6. The CDR3 is 14 amino acids. Germline CDR1 and CDR2: SGHRS and YFSETQ.

This clonotype showed up just a few times. This chain joins TRBV6-5 and TRBJ1-1, with D possibly being TRBD1 (5 bases). Trimming left V 5 bases short and J 4 bases short, with 11 bases between. CDR3 length: 13 residues. Germline CDR1 MNHEY, CDR2 SVGAGI. In DNA, the CDR3 is TGTGCCAGCAGTCTCAGACAGTCCACTGAAGCTTTCTTT. Translated: CASSLRQSTEAFF.

Many counts were recorded for this clonotype. This rearrangement joins TRBV10-3 to TRBJ1-1, with no clear D. Trimming removed 7 bases from V and 1 base from J, with 7 bases in between. The CDR3 extends over 12 amino acids. CDR1 ENHRY and CDR2 SYGVKD come from the germline V gene. For the CDR3, the DNA is TGTGCCATCAACGCGGGGAACACTGAAGCTTTCTTT. Translating gives CAINAGNTEAFF.

In the case of this clonotype: Germline and junction disagree at one end, which may indicate a read error. The gene calls are TRBV4-1 and TRBJ2-5; 8 positions agree with TRBD1. This CDR3 is built from 14 residues. Germline CDR1 reads MGHRA; CDR2 reads YSYEKL. As DNA, the CDR3 is TGCGCCAGCGGCCAAGGGGACAGGCAAGAGACCCAGTACTTC. Translation: CASGQGDRQETQYF.

This chain joins TRBV5-6 and TRBJ2-6; no clear D. The CDR3 runs 18 residues. Trimming stripped 4 bases from V and 3 bases from J, with 20 bases between. Germline CDR1 SGHDT, CDR2 YYEEEE. The CDR3 sequence is CASSEMRRRPSGANVLTF. CDR3 coding DNA: TGTGCCAGCAGCGAGATGAGGCGTCGACCCAGTGGGGCCAACGTCCTGACTTTC.

This clonotype was observed a few times. The V and J genes are TRBV11-1 and TRBJ2-5; TRBD2 matches at 9 bases. V lost 5 bases and J lost 7; bases outside the gene matches: 5. The length of the CDR3 is 13 residues. Germline CDR1 and CDR2: SGHAT and FQDESV (reference sequence). CDR3 DNA: TGTGCCAGCAGCCGCGGGGGGGCCGGGACCCAGTACTTC. As protein: CASSRGGAGTQYF.

In its sample, this clonotype was seen many times. This chain's CDR3 is CSALDRGGEKLFF. The CDR3 nucleotides are TGCAGTGCTCTTGACAGGGGAGGTGAAAAACTGTTTTTT. This sequence joins TRBV20-1 and TRBJ1-4, with 8 nucleotides matching TRBD1. The CDR3 covers 13 residues. Germline V gene sequence: CDR1 DFQATT, CDR2 SNEGSKA (reference sequence). Germline trimming cut 5 bases from V and 7 bases from J; bases unmatched to any gene: 6.

This clonotype was counted at least ten times. The chain employs TRBV12-3 or TRBV12-4 and TRBJ1-5, with 9 nucleotides matching TRBD1. V shed 6 bases, J shed 6 bases, and the junction held 6 bases outside the gene matches. This CDR3 spans 14 amino acids. CDR3 loop: CASSRTGVGQPQHF. The DNA for the CDR3 is TGTGCCAGCAGCAGGACAGGGGTAGGTCAGCCCCAGCATTTT.

This clonotype turned up a few times. V usage is TRBV5-5 and J usage is TRBJ2-1; TRBD1 aligns across 11 bases. Germline values: CDR1 SGHKS, CDR2 YYEKEE (reference sequence). The ends lost 1 base at V and 4 bases at J; junction bases unmatched: 1. The CDR3 runs to 15 residues. The CDR3 reads CASSLWDRGYNEQFF. In DNA form, the CDR3 reads TGTGCCAGCAGCTTGTGGGACAGGGGGTACAATGAGCAGTTCTTC.